The source of this TCR beta chain is a study of T cell responses to AZD1222 COVID-19 vaccine. Concerning this clone: As yet, its antigen is unknown.

The CDR3 consists of 14 residues. Germline-derived CDR1 and CDR2 are SGHDT and YYEEEE. Trimming stripped 4 bases from V and 2 bases from J, with 9 bases between. Study-wide findings and caveats: Donors were largely white British and mainly female; clonal diversity was possibly underestimated. Only six or seven AZD1222 recipients were seropositive at baseline. Spike-specific TCR breadth and depth rose after two AZD1222 doses.

The method was immunoSEQ multiplex PCR; TCRdb's version includes in-frame clones alone and lacks a portion of them. Of around 130,000 clones detected, approximately 85% appear once; the ten largest clones hold less than 10%. The rearrangement links TRBV5-6 to TRBJ1-4, with D perhaps TRBD1 (6 bases). This sequence was found in an adult in good health. Specimen: peripheral blood, collected on day 0 of AZD1222 vaccination. This chain's CDR3 is CASSPGATNEKLFF. The CDR3 nucleotides read TGTGCCAGCAGCCCAGGGGCCACTAATGAAAAACTGTTTTTT.